Here is one T cell receptor (beta chain) with its context. Its antigen is currently unknown. Measured with immunoSEQ multiplex PCR; TCRdb has only the in-frame clones, and not every one. The sample includes just over 40,000 clones, around 89% seen only once; the top ten take around 1.2%. The sample is drawn from a study of T cells in narcolepsy. Overall study findings and caveats: Autoreactive clonotypes reportedly recurred in blood of same and different patients, not controls.

The CDR3 is made up of 13 amino acids. Germline V CDR1 and CDR2: MNHEY, SVGAGI. Unmatched junction bases numbered 10, after V lost 10 bases and J lost 6 bases. This receptor was identified in a human donor with narcolepsy. V is TRBV6-5 and J is TRBJ2-7, with TRBD1 matching 9 bases. Material: CD45RA- memory CD4+ T cells from PBMCs. The CDR3 nucleotides read TGTGCCACTGCCCGGGACAGGGTAAGCGAGCAGTACTTC. It codes for CATARDRVSEQYF.